The next 4 T cell receptor beta chains were all read from a single sample in a study of T-cell memory formation after mild COVID-19. One entry per CDR3 protein, called by TCRdb with MiXCR from the 5' RACE reads. The sample consists of some 410,000 distinct CDR3 sequences, 20% to 25% of them appearing once. Material: PBMCs or a T cell subset sorted from them (not recorded which). The origin of the receptors is an adult woman who had mild COVID-19 (a few samples of this study predate the infection). Cell type and time point are not known.

This clonotype was detected only a few times. The chain combines TRBV5-4 with TRBJ2-5, with TRBD2 identical over 11 bases. Unmatched junction bases numbered 9, after V lost 4 bases and J lost 4 bases. CDR1 is SGHNT and CDR2 is YYREEE in the germline V gene (reference sequence). CDR3 length: 16 amino acids. Here the CDR3 DNA reads TGTGCCAGCAGCCCCGGTAGCGGGGGGGCTCGAGAGACCCAGTACTTC. Protein: CASSPGSGGARETQYF.

This clonotype has more than one count but fewer than ten. This chain uses TRBV27 with TRBJ1-4; the D is unclear. This CDR3 has 12 amino acids. The V end was cut by 6 bases, the J end by 8 bases, with 10 bases between. Germline V gene data show CDR1 as MNHEY and CDR2 as SMNVEV (reference sequence). CDR3 amino acids: CASRRPGEKLFF. The CDR3 DNA reads TGTGCCAGCAGGCGCCCGGGGGAAAAACTGTTTTTT.

The chain recombines TRBV9 with TRBJ2-5; 8 nucleotides line up with TRBD2. The CDR3 consists of 17 residues. V was pared by 0 bases and J by 5 bases, with 12 bases of the junction left unmatched. Germline loops: CDR1 SGDLS, CDR2 YYNGEE. CDR3 loop: CASSVGVSGSSLETQYF. The CDR3 DNA reads TGTGCCAGCAGCGTAGGGGTAAGCGGGAGTTCGCTTGAGACCCAGTACTTC.

CDR3 in amino acids: CASRGGVGDTQYF. The CDR3 DNA reads TGTGCCAGCAGGGGGGGGGTCGGAGATACGCAGTATTTT. This chain joins TRBV9 and TRBJ2-3; 7 bases match TRBD2. V shed 5 bases and J 5 bases; nucleotides not matched to a gene: 5. Germline loops: CDR1 SGDLS, CDR2 YYNGEE. The length of the CDR3 is 13 residues. Full variable domain (outside the CDR3, taken from reference TRBV9 and TRBJ2-3): DSGVTQTPKHLITATGQRVTLRCSPRSGDLSVYWYQQSLDQGLQFLIQYYNGEERAKGNILERFSAQQFPDLHSELNLSSLELGDSALYFCASRGGVGDTQYFGPGTRLTVL.